Detailed here is one TCR beta chain. Its specificity is unknown. The data derive from a study of cytomegalovirus exposure and HLA in healthy donors. Whole-study results and caveats: The authors excluded some V segments, including TRBV6-2 and TRBV6-3, as indistinguishable. High specificity and sensitivity for cytomegalovirus status were reported for the classifier.

There are 14 residues in the CDR3. The trim removed 5 bases at V and 5 bases at J, leaving 8 bases unmatched. CDR1 and CDR2 (germline): MNHEY, SVGAGI. Primers for the PCR totalled 60 Vbeta and 13 Jbeta. Libraries were prepared by immunoSEQ multiplex PCR; TCRdb keeps only in-frame clonotypes and omits some of them. In the table there are roughly 70,000 clones, just over 75% of which are singletons. This receptor was obtained from a man over 45 in good health and CMV-seronegative. Sequencing used PBMCs. The rearrangement links TRBV6-5 to TRBJ1-1; 7 bases line up with TRBD1. DNA of the CDR3: TGTGCCAGCAGTGTAGCAGGGGGTGTGACTGAAGCTTTCTTT. It encodes CASSVAGGVTEAFF.